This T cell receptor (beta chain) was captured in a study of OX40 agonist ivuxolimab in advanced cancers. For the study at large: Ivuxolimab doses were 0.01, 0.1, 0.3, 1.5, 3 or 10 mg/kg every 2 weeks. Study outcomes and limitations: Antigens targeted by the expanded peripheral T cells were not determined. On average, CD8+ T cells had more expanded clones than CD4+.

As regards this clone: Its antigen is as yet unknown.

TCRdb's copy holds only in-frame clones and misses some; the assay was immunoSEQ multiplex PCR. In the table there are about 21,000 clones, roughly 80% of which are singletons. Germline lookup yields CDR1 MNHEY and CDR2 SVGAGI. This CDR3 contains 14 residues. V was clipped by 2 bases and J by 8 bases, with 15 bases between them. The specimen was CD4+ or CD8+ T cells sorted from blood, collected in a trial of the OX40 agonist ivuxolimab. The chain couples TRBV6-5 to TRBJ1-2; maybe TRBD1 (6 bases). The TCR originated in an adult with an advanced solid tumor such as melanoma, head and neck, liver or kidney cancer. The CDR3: CASSYAPRGLGYTF. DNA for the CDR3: TGTGCCAGCAGTTACGCCCCCAGGGGATTGGGCTACACCTTC.